Each of the 27 T cell receptor beta chains below was sequenced from the same sample in a study of blood T cell repertoires in COVID-19. Profiling relied on immunoSEQ multiplex PCR, and the TCRdb table lists in-frame clones only, not all of them. This table holds about 35,000 clones, 65% to 85% found once. Sequenced sample: peripheral blood. All receptors derive from a man aged 55 to 69 in a cohort sampled during active COVID-19.

The V and J genes are TRBV2 and TRBJ1-2; tentative D call: TRBD1 (6 bases). The V and J ends lost 6 bases and 0 bases respectively, with 14 bases between them. This CDR3 is 15 amino acids long. Per the germline V gene, CDR1 is SNHLY and CDR2 is FYNNEI. CDR3 sequence (DNA): TGTGCCAGCAGCTCAGGACAGACAGCTAACTATGGCTACACCTTC. This translates into CASSSGQTANYGYTF.

The chain joins TRBV6-6 to TRBJ1-4; D may be TRBD1 (6 bases). V was clipped by 5 bases and J by 3 bases, with 10 bases between them. The CDR3 has 14 residues. Germline V CDR1 and CDR2: MNHNY, SVGAGI (reference sequence). The DNA of the CDR3 is TGTGCCAGCAGTACTACAGGGTCTAATGAAAAACTGTTTTTT. Translated, it gives CASSTTGSNEKLFF.

The chain's CDR3 is CASSNSLAGFLDEQFF. In DNA form, the CDR3 reads TGTGCCAGTAGTAATTCACTAGCGGGATTCTTGGATGAGCAGTTCTTC. The V gene is TRBV19, the J gene TRBJ2-1, with TRBD2 matching over 10 bases. Looked up from germline, CDR1 is LNHDA and CDR2 is SQIVND (reference sequence). V was clipped by 4 bases and J by 8 bases; unmatched bases: 11. This CDR3 has 16 amino acids.

This clone was found a few times. The gene calls are TRBV2 and TRBJ2-1; weak D call: TRBD1 (6 bases). Trimming took off 4 bases at V and 7 bases at J, with 14 bases between the two ends. This CDR3 contains 14 residues. CDR1 and CDR2 (germline): SNHLY, FYNNEI. CDR3 in DNA: TGTGCCAGCAGTGGAGTGGACAGTGGAAATGAGCAGTTCTTC. The encoded protein is CASSGVDSGNEQFF.

This clone was counted a few times. The rearrangement joins TRBV6-6 to TRBJ2-1; D is unresolved. The CDR3 is 13 residues long. Germline V gives CDR1 MNHNY, CDR2 SVGAGI (reference sequence). Trimming pared 0 bases from V and 8 bases from J, leaving 8 bases between. The CDR3 sequence: CASSYSRVHEQFF. CDR3 in DNA: TGTGCCAGCAGTTACTCGAGAGTGCATGAGCAGTTCTTC.

About this clone itself: Other DNA sequences from this sample encode an identical CDR3 as well. The rearrangement uses TRBV6-5 and TRBJ1-2; 9 bases map to TRBD1. Losses at the gene ends were 6 bases for V and 5 bases for J; bases not matched to a gene: 4. Germline CDR1 MNHEY, CDR2 SVGAGI. This CDR3 region has 13 residues. CDR3 DNA sequence: TGTGCCAGCAGCCCGGACAGGGGATATGGCTACACCTTC. Amino acid sequence: CASSPDRGYGYTF.

This chain joins TRBV28 and TRBJ1-6, with a tentative D call TRBD1 (5 bases). The CDR3 runs 15 residues. From germline, CDR1 is MDHEN and CDR2 SYDVKM. V shed 2 bases and J shed 10 bases, with 15 bases lying between them. Written as DNA, the CDR3 is TGTGCCAGCAGTTTAGGGTCAGGGCAACGCTCACCCCTCCACTTT. It specifies CASSLGSGQRSPLHF.

V is TRBV30 and J is TRBJ1-5, with a tentative D call TRBD1 (5 bases). There are 14 residues in the CDR3. Trimming removed 2 bases at V and 7 bases at J, with 15 bases between. Germline values: CDR1 GTSNPN, CDR2 SVGIG (reference sequence). The CDR3 DNA is TGTGCCTGGAGTAGCGGGGGAATTCGGCAGCCCCAGCATTTT. Translation gives CAWSSGGIRQPQHF.

The gene calls are TRBV6-2 or TRBV6-3 and TRBJ2-7; 10 nucleotides align to TRBD2. CDR3 size: 15 residues. The ends lost 2 bases at V and 3 bases at J; junction bases unmatched: 4. From germline, CDR1 is MNHEY and CDR2 SVGEGT. The CDR3 nucleotides are TGTGCCAGCAGTTACATAGCGGGGGGACTCTACGAGCAGTACTTC. Translated: CASSYIAGGLYEQYF.

The rearrangement joins TRBV9 to TRBJ2-1; the match to TRBD1 covers 10 bases. Germline CDR1 SGDLS, CDR2 YYNGEE. After removal of 3 bases from V and 10 bases from J, the junction contained 7 bases not matched to a gene. The CDR3 spans 14 residues. For the CDR3, the DNA is TGTGCCAGCAGCGCGGGGACAGGGGCCGAAGAGCAGTTCTTC. It codes for CASSAGTGAEEQFF.

The chain combines TRBV7-9 with TRBJ2-1; D possibly corresponds to TRBD2 (5 bases). CDR1 and CDR2 (germline): SEHNR, FQNEAQ (reference sequence). V lost 1 base and J lost 7, with 20 bases in between. This CDR3 contains 17 residues. CDR3 residues: CASSLGVVTTLLNEQFF. Here the CDR3 DNA reads TGTGCCAGCAGCTTAGGGGTAGTGACTACCCTTCTGAATGAGCAGTTCTTC.

The V call is TRBV5-5, the J call TRBJ1-3; D unclear. The ends were cut back, 7 bases at V and 4 bases at J, with 12 bases in the middle. The CDR3 contains 13 residues. CDR1 SGHKS and CDR2 YYEKEE come from the germline V gene (reference sequence). CDR3 loop: CASEVGSGNTIYF. Here the CDR3 DNA reads TGTGCCAGCGAGGTTGGGTCCGGAAACACCATATATTTT.

The V call is TRBV7-2, the J call TRBJ2-2; the D gene is possibly TRBD2 (5 bases). Trimming took off 2 bases at V and 6 bases at J, with 10 bases between the two ends. The CDR3 sequence is 14 residues long. CDR1 and CDR2 from the germline V gene are SGHTA and FQGNSA. The CDR3 protein is CASSLWTPPGELFF. CDR3 in DNA: TGTGCCAGCAGCTTATGGACTCCTCCCGGGGAGCTGTTTTTT.

V is TRBV3-1 (or the pseudogene TRBV3-2) and J is TRBJ1-2; D gene uncertain. CDR1 is LGHDT, CDR2 YNNKEL, per germline (reference sequence). The V end lost 4 bases, the J end lost 2 bases, and 14 bases lay between the germline ends. This CDR3 has 15 residues. As DNA, the CDR3 is TGTGCCAGCAGCCCGCCGGGGAACTCCAACTATGGCTACACCTTC. Residues: CASSPPGNSNYGYTF.

The chain combines TRBV2 with TRBJ1-1; D ambiguous. CDR3 size: 14 residues. CDR1 is SNHLY, CDR2 FYNNEI, per germline. V was cut by 7 bases and J by 1 base, with 13 bases left in between. The DNA of the CDR3 is TGTGCCAGCAATTTCCTGTCCGGGAACACTGAAGCTTTCTTT. It yields the protein CASNFLSGNTEAFF.

A few counts support this clone. The chain carries TRBV6-5 and TRBJ1-6, with D perhaps TRBD1 (6 bases). The CDR3 length is 14 residues. CDR1 and CDR2 (germline): MNHEY, SVGAGI. The ends were cut back, 6 bases at V and 7 bases at J, with 13 bases in the middle. The CDR3 sequence is CASSPDSGNSPLHF. The CDR3 region has the DNA TGTGCCAGCAGCCCGGACAGCGGCAATTCACCCCTCCACTTT.

This clone was counted once. The chain links TRBV7-8 to TRBJ2-5, with D tentatively TRBD1 (5 bases). V lost 5 bases, J lost 5 bases, and 15 bases lay in between. This CDR3 has 14 residues. CDR1 and CDR2 (germline): SGHVS, FQNEAQ. The CDR3 DNA sequence: TGTGCCAGCAGCCCCAGGGTTTCGTTGGAGACCCAGTACTTC. It is translated as CASSPRVSLETQYF.

The chain is built from TRBV21-1 and TRBJ2-5; the table's D call of TRBD1 was not tested on the DNA. TRBV21-1 is recorded as a pseudogene. The CDR3 sequence is 20 residues long. The CDR3 loop is CASSKGNGNRAIGSEETQYF. The DNA for the CDR3 is TGTGCCAGCAGCAAAGGGAATGGCAACAGGGCCATTGGTTCCGAAGAGACCCAGTACTTC.

This chain joins TRBV7-2 and TRBJ1-1, with 8 bases lining up with TRBD1. The J segment lost 4 bases and the V segment lost 1 base, leaving 5 bases of the junction unmatched. This CDR3 spans 15 amino acids. Germline V gene lookup returns CDR1 SGHTA and CDR2 FQGNSA. The CDR3 loop reads CASSLVGQGATEAFF. CDR3 in DNA: TGTGCCAGCAGCTTAGTCGGACAGGGAGCCACTGAAGCTTTCTTT. Based on the CDR3 plus reference TRBV7-2 and TRBJ1-1, the full variable domain is GAGVSQSPSNKVTEKGKDVELRCDPISGHTALYWYRQSLGQGLEFLIYFQGNSAPDKSGLPSDRFSAERTGGSVSTLTIQRTQQEDSAVYLCASSLVGQGATEAFFGQGTRLTVV.

This chain joins TRBV18 and TRBJ2-1; TRBD2 agrees at 10 bases. Unmatched junction bases numbered 11, after V lost 2 bases and J lost 10 bases. The CDR3 is 16 residues long. Per the germline V gene, CDR1 is KGHSH and CDR2 is LQKENI. In DNA, the CDR3 is TGTGCCAGCTCACCAAGAAGCGGGAGGGCGACCAACGAGCAGTTCTTC. This encodes CASSPRSGRATNEQFF.

This chain uses TRBV19 with TRBJ1-1, with D perhaps TRBD1 (5 bases). Trimming took off 6 bases at V and 5 bases at J, with 16 bases between the two ends. Germline CDR1 reads LNHDA; CDR2 reads SQIVND (reference sequence). This CDR3 is built from 14 residues. The CDR3 nucleotides are TGTGCCAGTAGGGCCCCCGGGGGGGGAACTGAAGCTTTCTTT. Translation gives CASRAPGGGTEAFF.

The CDR3: CAISEYDTGEQYF. Here the CDR3 DNA reads TGTGCCATCAGTGAGTATGACACCGGAGAGCAGTACTTC. The chain recombines TRBV10-3 with TRBJ2-7; D is undetermined. Germline CDR1 reads ENHRY; CDR2 reads SYGVKD. The CDR3 covers 13 residues. Trimming shortened V by 1 base and J by 7 bases, and 11 bases separated the two germline ends.

The rearrangement uses TRBV6-5 and TRBJ1-1; TRBD1 matches 7 bases. This CDR3 spans 15 amino acids. Germline V gives CDR1 MNHEY, CDR2 SVGAGI. The V and J ends lost 4 bases and 2 bases, in that order; junction bases with no gene match: 7. In nucleotides, the CDR3 is TGTGCCAGCAGTTCCGACAGGGCGGAAAACACTGAAGCTTTCTTT. It yields the protein CASSSDRAENTEAFF.

The chain is built from TRBV12-3 or TRBV12-4 and TRBJ2-1, with D unresolved. The CDR3 contains 12 residues. Trimming left V 6 bases short and J 5 bases short, with 8 bases between. CDR3 residues: CASRQTDNEQFF. For the CDR3, the DNA is TGTGCCAGCAGACAGACCGACAATGAGCAGTTCTTC.

This rearrangement joins TRBV9 to TRBJ1-4, with D unclear. Trimming shortened V by 2 bases and J by 5 bases, and 10 bases separated the two germline ends. CDR3 length equals 14 residues. Germline V lookup: CDR1 SGDLS, CDR2 YYNGEE. The DNA for the CDR3 is TGTGCCAGCAGCGTTGGAGGTGGGAATGAAAAACTGTTTTTT. Its translation: CASSVGGGNEKLFF.

Only one count was recorded for this clone. V and J are TRBV29-1 and TRBJ1-4, with 9 bases identical to TRBD1. The ends lost 7 bases at V and 5 bases at J; junction bases unmatched: 8. This CDR3 has 14 residues. Germline V gene sequence: CDR1 SQVTM, CDR2 ANQGSEA. The CDR3 spells CSAVGTGMNEKLFF. The CDR3 region has the DNA TGCAGCGCCGTCGGGACAGGGATGAATGAAAAACTGTTTTTT.

The V and J genes are TRBV5-1 and TRBJ1-2; TRBD1 matches 8 bases. Germline V lookup: CDR1 SGHRS, CDR2 YFSETQ. The CDR3 spans 16 residues. J lost 4 bases, V lost 4 bases, and 12 bases had no gene match. CDR3 nucleotides: TGCGCCAGCAGCCCCGAACCGGGACAGGCTAGCTATGGCTACACCTTC. This translates into CASSPEPGQASYGYTF.